The subject of this entry is one TCR beta chain. This clone's antigen is unknown. No base quality information exists; no much larger clone differs at one position. These data originate in a study of blood T cell repertoires in COVID-19 (dated by TCRdb to about 2020). A note on the overall study: Collaborator samples came from the United States, Italy and Spain and covered acute and convalescent phases of COVID-19. The material from the prospective study consisted of cDNA or gDNA derived from T cells, B-cell-depleted T cells, or PBMCs. The dataset comprised deeply sampled blood TCRbeta repertoires from subjects exposed to, actively infected with, or recovered from COVID-19. A freely available public database, intended as a resource for researchers studying the immune response to SARS-CoV-2, is where the repertoires were released. Samples were obtained from the ongoing ImmuneRACE study (first 160 participants) and from about 1,300 subjects provided by 6 global collaborators. A de-identified subject ID, COVID-19 status, age in years and sex were almost always included in the sample metadata. HLA class I and class II types, where available, came from metadata supplied by the sample provider rather than from assay-based typing. Study-level results and caveats: Clinical and demographic metadata were provided uncurated, with the amount varying by source and participant.

TCRbeta CDR3 regions were amplified from genomic DNA by means of the immunoSEQ Assay, a bias-controlled multiplex PCR. Per the authors' processing: Nucleated cell counts per sample were estimated from amplification of reference gene primers within the assay. Sequence reads were collapsed and filtered to measure the absolute abundance of every unique TCRbeta CDR3 rearrangement. For each sample, productive Simpson clonality was calculated as the square root of Simpson's diversity index across productive rearrangements. TCRdb took this table from immuneACCESS and kept in-frame rearrangements with V and J called. Such tables lack part of the clones; where checked against another copy, unresolved V genes explain under half of the gap, and the rest is unexplained. The V and J calls and clone size come from that table; D and trimming were worked out from the DNA. A total of 150,000 or so clones appear in this sample, roughly 84% of them only once. Of the sample, approximately 8% is held by the ten largest clones.

Participants in the prospective study were aged roughly 18 to 100 years, lived in 20 to 25 United States geographic areas, and enrolled through a virtual design. In the prospective study, participants were assigned to cohorts based on the clinical history participants reported in a screening survey and a study questionnaire. Recovered participants in ImmuneRACE Cohort 3 were defined as having two consecutive negative NP/OP PCR tests, clearance from a healthcare professional, or resolution of symptoms. Mobile phlebotomists in the prospective study collected whole blood, serum and a nasopharyngeal or oropharyngeal swab from every participant. Prospective study participants could optionally give additional blood draws and questionnaires over an approximately two-month period. Prospective study blood samples were shipped either frozen or at room temperature before DNA extraction. The sequence derives from a woman in her fifties or sixties who had recovered from COVID-19. The sequencing sample was made of PBMCs or T cells enriched from blood (not recorded which).

This receptor carries the CDR3 CASSLDRDTEAFF. In nucleotides, the sequence is TGCGCCAGCAGCCTTGACAGGGACACTGAAGCTTTCTTT. The rearrangement combines TRBV4-1 with TRBJ1-1, with TRBD1 matching 7 junction bases. The germline V gene specifies MGHRA as CDR1 and YSYEKL as CDR2. The CDR3 covers 13 residues, taking in both the cysteine and the phenylalanine. Only the CDR3 DNA is retained, 39 bases long and in frame from the first base. Unmatched junction bases come to 2, with V trimmed by 4 bases and J by 3 bases.